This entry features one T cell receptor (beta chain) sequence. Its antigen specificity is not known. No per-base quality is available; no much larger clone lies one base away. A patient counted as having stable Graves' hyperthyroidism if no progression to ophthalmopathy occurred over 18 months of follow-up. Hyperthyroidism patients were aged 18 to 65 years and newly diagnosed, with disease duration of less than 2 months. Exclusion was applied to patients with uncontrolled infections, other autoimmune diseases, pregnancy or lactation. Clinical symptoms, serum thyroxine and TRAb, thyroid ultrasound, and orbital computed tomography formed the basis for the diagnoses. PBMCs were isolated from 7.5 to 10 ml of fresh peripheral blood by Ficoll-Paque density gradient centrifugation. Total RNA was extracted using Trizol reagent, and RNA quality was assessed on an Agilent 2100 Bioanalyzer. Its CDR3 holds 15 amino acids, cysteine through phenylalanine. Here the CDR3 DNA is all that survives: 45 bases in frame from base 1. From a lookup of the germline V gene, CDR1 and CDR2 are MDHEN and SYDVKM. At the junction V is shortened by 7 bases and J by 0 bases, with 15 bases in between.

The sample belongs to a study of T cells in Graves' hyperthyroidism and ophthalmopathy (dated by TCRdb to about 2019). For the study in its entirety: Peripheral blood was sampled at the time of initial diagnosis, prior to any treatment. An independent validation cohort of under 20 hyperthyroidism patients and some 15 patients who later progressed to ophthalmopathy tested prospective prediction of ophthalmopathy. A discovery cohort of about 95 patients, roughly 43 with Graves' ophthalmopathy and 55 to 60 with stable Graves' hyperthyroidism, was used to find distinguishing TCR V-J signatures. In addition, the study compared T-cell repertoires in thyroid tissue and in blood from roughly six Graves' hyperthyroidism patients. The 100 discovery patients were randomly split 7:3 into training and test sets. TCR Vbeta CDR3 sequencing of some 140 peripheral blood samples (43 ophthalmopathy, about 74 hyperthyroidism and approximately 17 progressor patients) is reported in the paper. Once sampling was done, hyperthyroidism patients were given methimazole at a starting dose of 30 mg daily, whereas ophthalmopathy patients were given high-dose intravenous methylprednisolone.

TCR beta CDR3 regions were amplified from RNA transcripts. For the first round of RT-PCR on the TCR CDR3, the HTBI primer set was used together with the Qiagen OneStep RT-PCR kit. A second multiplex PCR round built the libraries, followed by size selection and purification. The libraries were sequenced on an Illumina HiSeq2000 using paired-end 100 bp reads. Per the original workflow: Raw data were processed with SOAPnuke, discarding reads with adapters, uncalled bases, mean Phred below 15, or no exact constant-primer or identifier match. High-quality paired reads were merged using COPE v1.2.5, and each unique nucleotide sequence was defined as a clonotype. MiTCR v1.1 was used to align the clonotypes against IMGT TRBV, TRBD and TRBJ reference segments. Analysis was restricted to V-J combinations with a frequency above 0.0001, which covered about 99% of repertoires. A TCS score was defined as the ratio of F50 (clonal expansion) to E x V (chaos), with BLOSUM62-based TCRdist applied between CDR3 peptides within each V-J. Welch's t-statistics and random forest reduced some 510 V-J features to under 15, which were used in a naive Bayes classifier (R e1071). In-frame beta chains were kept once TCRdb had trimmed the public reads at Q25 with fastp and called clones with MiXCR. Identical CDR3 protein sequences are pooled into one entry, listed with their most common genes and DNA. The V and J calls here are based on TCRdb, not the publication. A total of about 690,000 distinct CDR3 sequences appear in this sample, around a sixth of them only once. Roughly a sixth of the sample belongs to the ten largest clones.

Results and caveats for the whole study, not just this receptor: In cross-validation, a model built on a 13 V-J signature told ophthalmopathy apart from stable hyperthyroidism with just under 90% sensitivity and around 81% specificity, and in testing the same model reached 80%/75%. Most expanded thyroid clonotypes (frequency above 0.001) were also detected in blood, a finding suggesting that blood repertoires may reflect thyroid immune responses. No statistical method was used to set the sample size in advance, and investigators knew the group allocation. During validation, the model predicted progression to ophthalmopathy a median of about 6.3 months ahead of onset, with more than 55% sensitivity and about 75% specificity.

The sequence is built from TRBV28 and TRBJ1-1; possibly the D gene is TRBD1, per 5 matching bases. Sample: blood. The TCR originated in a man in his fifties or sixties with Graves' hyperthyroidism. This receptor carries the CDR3 CASKPGGGLNTEAFF. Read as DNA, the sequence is TGTGCCAGCAAACCTGGGGGGGGGTTGAACACTGAAGCTTTCTTT.